This TCR beta chain was observed in a study of cytomegalovirus exposure and HLA in healthy donors. Study outcomes and limitations: Prediction of most subjects' HLA-A and HLA-B alleles by TCR beta sequences was reportedly accurate.

Regarding this clone: Its antigen is undetermined.

Both 60 Vbeta primers and 13 Jbeta primers went into the PCR. This table comes from immunoSEQ multiplex PCR, and its TCRdb copy is limited to in-frame clones, with some not included. The sample lists some 140,000 clones; 66% were seen once. Between the trimmed V and J ends, which lost 4 bases and 0 bases, there was a span of 11 bases. From germline, CDR1 is LGHNA and CDR2 YSLEER. The CDR3 totals 15 residues. The source is a human donor in good health. Specimen: PBMCs. This sequence joins TRBV4-3 and TRBJ2-3; a weak D match, TRBD2 (6 bases). DNA of the CDR3: TGCGCCAGCAGCCCCCGGGACTCAAGCACAGATACGCAGTATTTT. Protein sequence: CASSPRDSSTDTQYF.